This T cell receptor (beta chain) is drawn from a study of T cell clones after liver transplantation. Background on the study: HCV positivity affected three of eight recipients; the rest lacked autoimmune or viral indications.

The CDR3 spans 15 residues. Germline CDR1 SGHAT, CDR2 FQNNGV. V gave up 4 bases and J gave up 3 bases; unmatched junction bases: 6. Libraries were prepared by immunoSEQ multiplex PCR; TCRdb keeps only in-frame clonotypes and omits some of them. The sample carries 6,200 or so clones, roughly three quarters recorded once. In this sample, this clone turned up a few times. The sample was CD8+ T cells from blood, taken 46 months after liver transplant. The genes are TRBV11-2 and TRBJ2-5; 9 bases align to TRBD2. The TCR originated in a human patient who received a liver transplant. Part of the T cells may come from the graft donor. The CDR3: CASSYSGREEETQYF. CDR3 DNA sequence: TGTGCCAGCAGCTATAGCGGGAGAGAGGAAGAGACCCAGTACTTC.